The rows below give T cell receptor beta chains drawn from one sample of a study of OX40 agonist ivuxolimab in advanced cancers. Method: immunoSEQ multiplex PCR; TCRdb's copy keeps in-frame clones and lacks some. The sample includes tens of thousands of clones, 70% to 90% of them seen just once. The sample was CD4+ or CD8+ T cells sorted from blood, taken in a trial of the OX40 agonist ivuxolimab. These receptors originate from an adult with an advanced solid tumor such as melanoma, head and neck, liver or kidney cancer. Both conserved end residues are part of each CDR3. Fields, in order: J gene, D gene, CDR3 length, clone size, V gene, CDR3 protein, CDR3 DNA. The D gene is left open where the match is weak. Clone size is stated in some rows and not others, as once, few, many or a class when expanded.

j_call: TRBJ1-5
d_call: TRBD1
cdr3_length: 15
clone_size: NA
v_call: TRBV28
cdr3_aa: CASSSTGGSSQPQHF
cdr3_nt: TGTGCCAGCAGTTCGACAGGGGGTTCCTCTCAGCCCCAGCATTTT

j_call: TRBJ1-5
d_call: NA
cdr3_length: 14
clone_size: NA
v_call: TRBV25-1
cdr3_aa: CASSPPGAYQPQHF
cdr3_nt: TGTGCCAGCAGTCCCCCAGGGGCCTATCAGCCCCAGCATTTT

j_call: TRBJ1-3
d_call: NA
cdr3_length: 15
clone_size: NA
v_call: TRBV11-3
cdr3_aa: CASSLDRGLGNTIYF
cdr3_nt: TGTGCCAGCAGCTTAGATCGGGGACTTGGAAACACCATATATTTT

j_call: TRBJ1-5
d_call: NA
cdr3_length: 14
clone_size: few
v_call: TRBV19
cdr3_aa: CASRPQGRHQPQHF
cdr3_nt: TGTGCCAGTAGACCACAGGGTCGACATCAGCCCCAGCATTTT

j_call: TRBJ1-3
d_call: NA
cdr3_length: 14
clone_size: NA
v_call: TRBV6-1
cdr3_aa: CASSEIWSGNTIYF
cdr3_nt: TGTGCCAGCAGTGAGATATGGTCTGGAAACACCATATATTTT

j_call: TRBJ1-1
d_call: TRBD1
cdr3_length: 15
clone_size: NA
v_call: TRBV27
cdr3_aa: CASSSGQKINTEAFF
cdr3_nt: TGTGCCAGCAGTTCGGGACAGAAGATAAACACTGAAGCTTTCTTT

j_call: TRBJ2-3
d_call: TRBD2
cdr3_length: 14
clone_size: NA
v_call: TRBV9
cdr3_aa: CASSPRDYSDTQYF
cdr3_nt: TGTGCCAGCAGCCCCCGGGACTATTCAGATACGCAGTATTTT

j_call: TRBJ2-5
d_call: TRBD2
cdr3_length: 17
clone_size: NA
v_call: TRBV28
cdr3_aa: CASSPDGTSGYQETQYF
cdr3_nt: TGTGCCAGCAGCCCCGATGGGACTAGCGGGTACCAAGAGACCCAGTACTTC

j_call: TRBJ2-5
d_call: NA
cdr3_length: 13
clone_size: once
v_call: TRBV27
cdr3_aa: CASSSHLQETQYF
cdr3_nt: TGTGCCAGCAGTTCTCATTTACAAGAGACCCAGTACTTC

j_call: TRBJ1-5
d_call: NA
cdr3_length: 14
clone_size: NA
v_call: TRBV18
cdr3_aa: CASSPVEVNQPQHF
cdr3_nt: TGTGCCAGCTCCCCCGTCGAGGTCAATCAGCCCCAGCATTTT

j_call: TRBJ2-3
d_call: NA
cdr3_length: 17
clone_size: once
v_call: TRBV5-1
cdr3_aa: CASSFGRLGKGTDTQYF
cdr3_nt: TGCGCCAGCAGCTTTGGGAGACTCGGGAAGGGGACAGATACGCAGTATTTT

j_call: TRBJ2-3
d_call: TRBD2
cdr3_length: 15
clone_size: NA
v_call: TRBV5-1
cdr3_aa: CASRPGTRSTDTQYF
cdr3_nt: TGCGCCAGCAGGCCCGGGACTAGAAGCACAGATACGCAGTATTTT

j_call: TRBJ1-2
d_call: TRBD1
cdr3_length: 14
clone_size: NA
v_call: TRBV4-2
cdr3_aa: CASSRGQGDYGYTF
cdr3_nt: TGTGCCAGCAGCCGCGGACAGGGGGACTATGGCTACACCTTC

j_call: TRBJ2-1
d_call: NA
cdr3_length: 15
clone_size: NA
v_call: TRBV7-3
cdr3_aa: CASSLTASSYNEQFF
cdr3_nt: TGTGCCAGCAGCCTGACAGCGAGCTCCTACAATGAGCAGTTCTTC

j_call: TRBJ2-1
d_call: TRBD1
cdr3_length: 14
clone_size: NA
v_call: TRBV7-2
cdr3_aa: CASSSGTGYNEQFF
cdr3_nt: TGTGCCAGCAGCTCCGGGACAGGATACAATGAGCAGTTCTTC

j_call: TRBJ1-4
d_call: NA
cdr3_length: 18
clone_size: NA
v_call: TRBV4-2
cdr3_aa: CASSQRTTLGQEAKKLFF
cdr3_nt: TGTGCCAGCAGCCAACGCACGACATTAGGCCAAGAGGCCAAGAAACTGTTTTTT

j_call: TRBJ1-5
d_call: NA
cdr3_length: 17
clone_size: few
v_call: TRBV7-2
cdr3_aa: CASSLNGGGRLGQPQHF
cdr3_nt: TGTGCCAGCAGCTTAAACGGGGGAGGTCGTTTAGGTCAGCCCCAGCATTTT

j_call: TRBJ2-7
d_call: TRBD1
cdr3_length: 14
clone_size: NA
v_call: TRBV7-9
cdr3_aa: CASSFTGGSYEQYF
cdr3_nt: TGTGCCAGCAGTTTTACAGGGGGCTCCTACGAGCAGTACTTC

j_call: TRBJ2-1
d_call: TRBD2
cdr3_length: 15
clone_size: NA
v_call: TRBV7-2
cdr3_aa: CASSPRTSGSGEQFF
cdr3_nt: TGTGCCAGCAGCCCTAGGACTAGCGGGAGTGGTGAGCAGTTCTTC

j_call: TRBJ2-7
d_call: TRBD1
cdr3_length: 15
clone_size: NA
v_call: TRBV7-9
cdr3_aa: CASSLARQGSYEQYF
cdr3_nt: TGTGCCAGCAGCTTAGCCAGACAGGGGAGCTACGAGCAGTACTTC

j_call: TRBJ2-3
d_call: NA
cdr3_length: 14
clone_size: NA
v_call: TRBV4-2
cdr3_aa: CASRQGASTDTQYF
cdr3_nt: TGTGCCAGCAGACAGGGCGCTAGCACAGATACGCAGTATTTT

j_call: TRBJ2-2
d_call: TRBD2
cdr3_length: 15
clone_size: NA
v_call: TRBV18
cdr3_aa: CASSPMVAGPGELFF
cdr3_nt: TGTGCCAGCTCACCAATGGTAGCGGGACCCGGGGAGCTGTTTTTT

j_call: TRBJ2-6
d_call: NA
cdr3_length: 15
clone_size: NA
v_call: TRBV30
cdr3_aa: CAWTGWEVGANVLTF
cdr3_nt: TGTGCCTGGACAGGGTGGGAGGTGGGGGCCAACGTCCTGACTTTC

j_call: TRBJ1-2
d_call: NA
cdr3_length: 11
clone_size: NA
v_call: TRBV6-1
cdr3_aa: CAIMGPIGYTF
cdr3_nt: TGTGCCATCATGGGACCCATAGGCTACACCTTC

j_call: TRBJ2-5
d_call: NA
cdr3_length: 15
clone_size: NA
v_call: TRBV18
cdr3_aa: CASSPRAGKQETQYF
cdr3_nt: TGTGCCAGCTCACCACGGGCAGGCAAACAAGAGACCCAGTACTTC

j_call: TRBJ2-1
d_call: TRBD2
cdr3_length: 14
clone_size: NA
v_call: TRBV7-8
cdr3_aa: CASSFGLATSGQFF
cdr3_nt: TGTGCCAGCAGCTTCGGGTTAGCCACTAGCGGGCAGTTCTTC

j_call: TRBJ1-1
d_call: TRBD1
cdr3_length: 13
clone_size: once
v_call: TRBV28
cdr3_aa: CASIHRGTAEAFF
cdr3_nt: TGTGCCAGCATCCACCGGGGGACAGCTGAAGCTTTCTTT

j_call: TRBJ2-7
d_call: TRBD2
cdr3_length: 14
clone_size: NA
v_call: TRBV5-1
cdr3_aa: CASSLAGLGREQYF
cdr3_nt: TGCGCCAGCAGCTTGGCCGGACTAGGCCGCGAGCAGTACTTC

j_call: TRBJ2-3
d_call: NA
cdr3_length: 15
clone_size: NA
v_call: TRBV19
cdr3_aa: CASSIGGQNTDTQYF
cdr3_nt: TGTGCCAGTAGTATCGGGGGTCAGAACACAGATACGCAGTATTTT

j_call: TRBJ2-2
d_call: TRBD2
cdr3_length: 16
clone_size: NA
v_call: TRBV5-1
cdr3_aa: CASSLVGRLNTGELFF
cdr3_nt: TGCGCCAGCAGCTTGGTCGGGAGGTTAAACACCGGGGAGCTGTTTTTT

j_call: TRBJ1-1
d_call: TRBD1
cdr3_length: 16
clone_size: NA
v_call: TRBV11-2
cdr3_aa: CASSSLQGAMNTEAFF
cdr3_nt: TGTGCCAGCAGCTCCTTACAGGGGGCGATGAACACTGAAGCTTTCTTT

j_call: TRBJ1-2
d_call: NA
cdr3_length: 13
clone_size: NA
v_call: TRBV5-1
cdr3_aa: CASSLEASYGYTF
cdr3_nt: TGCGCCAGCAGCTTGGAGGCTAGCTATGGCTACACCTTC

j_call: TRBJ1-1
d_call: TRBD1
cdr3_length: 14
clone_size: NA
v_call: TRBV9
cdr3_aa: CASSPSPGQVEAFF
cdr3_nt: TGTGCCAGCAGCCCTTCTCCGGGACAGGTTGAAGCTTTCTTT

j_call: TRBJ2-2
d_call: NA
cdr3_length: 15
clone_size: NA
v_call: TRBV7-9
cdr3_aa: CASTQRDENTGELFF
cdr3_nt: TGTGCCAGCACCCAGAGGGACGAGAACACCGGGGAGCTGTTTTTT

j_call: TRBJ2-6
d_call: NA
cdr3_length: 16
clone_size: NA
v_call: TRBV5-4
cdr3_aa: CASSLAGNSGANVLTF
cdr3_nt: TGTGCCAGCAGCTTGGCCGGAAACTCTGGGGCCAACGTCCTGACTTTC

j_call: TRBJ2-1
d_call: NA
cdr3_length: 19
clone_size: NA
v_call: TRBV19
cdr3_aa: CASSIAGGNAGPGYNEQFF
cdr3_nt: TGTGCCAGTAGTATAGCTGGGGGGAACGCGGGCCCGGGGTACAATGAGCAGTTCTTC

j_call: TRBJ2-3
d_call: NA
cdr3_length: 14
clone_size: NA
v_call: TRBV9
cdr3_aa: CASKGTLSTDTQYF
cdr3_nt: TGTGCCAGCAAAGGGACACTCAGCACAGATACGCAGTATTTT

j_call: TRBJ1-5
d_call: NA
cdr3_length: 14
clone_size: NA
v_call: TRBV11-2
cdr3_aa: CASSPAGGGQPQHF
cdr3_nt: TGTGCCAGCAGCCCGGCGGGGGGCGGCCAGCCCCAGCATTTT

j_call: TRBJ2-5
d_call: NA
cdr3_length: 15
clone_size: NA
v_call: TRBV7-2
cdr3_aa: CASSLVTDPQETQYF
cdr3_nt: TGTGCCAGCAGCTTAGTTACAGATCCCCAAGAGACCCAGTACTTC

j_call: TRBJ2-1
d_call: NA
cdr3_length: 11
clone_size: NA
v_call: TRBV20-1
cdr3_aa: CSARSVHEQFF
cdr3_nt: TGCAGTGCTAGAAGCGTTCATGAGCAGTTCTTC

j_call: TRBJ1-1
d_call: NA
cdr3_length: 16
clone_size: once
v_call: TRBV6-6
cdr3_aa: CASSYSSLGENTEAFF
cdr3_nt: TGTGCCAGCAGTTACTCGAGCCTGGGTGAGAACACTGAAGCTTTCTTT

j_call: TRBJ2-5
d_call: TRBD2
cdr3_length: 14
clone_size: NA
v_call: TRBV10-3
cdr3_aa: CASGTSGNEETQYF
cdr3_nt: TGTGCCAGCGGGACTAGCGGGAATGAAGAGACCCAGTACTTC

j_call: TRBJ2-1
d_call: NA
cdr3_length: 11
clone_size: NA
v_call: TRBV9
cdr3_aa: CASSADTEQFF
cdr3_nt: TGTGCCAGCAGCGCAGACACGGAGCAGTTCTTC

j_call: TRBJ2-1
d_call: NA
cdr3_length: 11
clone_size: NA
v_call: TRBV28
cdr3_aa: CASSTYNEQFF
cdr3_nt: TGTGCCAGCAGCACCTACAATGAGCAGTTCTTC

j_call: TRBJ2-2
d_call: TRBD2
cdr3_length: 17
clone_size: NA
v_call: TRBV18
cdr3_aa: CASSPSIAGGPSGELFF
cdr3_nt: TGTGCCAGCTCACCGAGTATAGCGGGAGGGCCGTCCGGGGAGCTGTTTTTT

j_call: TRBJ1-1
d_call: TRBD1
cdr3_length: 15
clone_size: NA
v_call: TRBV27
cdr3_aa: CASSFSTGGNTEAFF
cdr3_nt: TGTGCCAGCAGTTTTTCCACAGGGGGGAACACTGAAGCTTTCTTT

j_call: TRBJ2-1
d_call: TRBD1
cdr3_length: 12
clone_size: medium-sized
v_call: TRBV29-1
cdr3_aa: CSGWTGGGEQFF
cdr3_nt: TGCAGCGGATGGACAGGTGGAGGAGAGCAGTTCTTC

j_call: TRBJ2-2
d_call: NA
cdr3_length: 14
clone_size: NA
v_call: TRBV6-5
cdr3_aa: CASSSTQVTGELFF
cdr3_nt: TGTGCCAGCAGTTCGACACAGGTCACCGGGGAGCTGTTTTTT

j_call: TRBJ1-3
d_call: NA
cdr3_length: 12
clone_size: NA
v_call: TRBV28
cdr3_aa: CASRAKWDTIYF
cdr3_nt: TGTGCCAGCAGAGCTAAGTGGGACACCATATATTTT

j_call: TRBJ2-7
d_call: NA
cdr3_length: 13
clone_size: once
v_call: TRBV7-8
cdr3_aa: CASSEGAGYEQYF
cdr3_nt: TGTGCCAGCAGCGAGGGGGCGGGATACGAGCAGTACTTC

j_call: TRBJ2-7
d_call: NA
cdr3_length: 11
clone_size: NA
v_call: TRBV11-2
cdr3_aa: CASSSDYEQYF
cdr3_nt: TGTGCCAGCAGCTCCGACTACGAGCAGTACTTC

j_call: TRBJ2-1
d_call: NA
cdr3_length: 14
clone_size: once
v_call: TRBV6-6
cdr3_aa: CASSYRDGGDEQFF
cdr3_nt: TGTGCCAGCAGTTACCGGGACGGAGGGGATGAGCAGTTCTTC

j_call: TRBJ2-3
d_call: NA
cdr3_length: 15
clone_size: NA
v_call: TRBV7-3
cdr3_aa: CASSLGGPITDTQYF
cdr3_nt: TGTGCCAGCAGCTTAGGGGGGCCCATCACAGATACGCAGTATTTT

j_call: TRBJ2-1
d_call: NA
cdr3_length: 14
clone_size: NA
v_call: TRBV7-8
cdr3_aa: CASTQRANYNEQFF
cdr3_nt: TGTGCCAGCACCCAGAGGGCAAACTACAATGAGCAGTTCTTC